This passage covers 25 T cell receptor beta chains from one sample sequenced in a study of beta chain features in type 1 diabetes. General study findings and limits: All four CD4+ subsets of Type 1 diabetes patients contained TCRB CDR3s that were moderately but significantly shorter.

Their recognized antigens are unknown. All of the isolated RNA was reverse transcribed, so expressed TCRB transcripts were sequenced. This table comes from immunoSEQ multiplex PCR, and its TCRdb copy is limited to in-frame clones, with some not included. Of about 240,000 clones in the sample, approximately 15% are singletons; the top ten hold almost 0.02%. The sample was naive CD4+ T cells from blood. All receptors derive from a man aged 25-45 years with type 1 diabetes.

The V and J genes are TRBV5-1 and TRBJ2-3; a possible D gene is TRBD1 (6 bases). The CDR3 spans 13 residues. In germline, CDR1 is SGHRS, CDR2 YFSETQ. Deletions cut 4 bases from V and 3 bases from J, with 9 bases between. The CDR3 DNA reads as TGCGCCAGCAGCCAACAGGGTACAGATACGCAGTATTTT. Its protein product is CASSQQGTDTQYF. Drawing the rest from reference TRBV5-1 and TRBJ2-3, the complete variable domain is KAGVTQTPRYLIKTRGQQVTLSCSPISGHRSVSWYQQTPGQGLQFLFEYFSETQRNKGNFPGRFSGRQFSNSRSEMNVSTLELGDSALYLCASSQQGTDTQYFGPGTRLTVL.

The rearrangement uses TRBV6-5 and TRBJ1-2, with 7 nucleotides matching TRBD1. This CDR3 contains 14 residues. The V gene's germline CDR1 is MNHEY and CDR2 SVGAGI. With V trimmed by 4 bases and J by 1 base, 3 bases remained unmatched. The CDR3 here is CASSFDRDNYGYTF. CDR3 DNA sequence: TGTGCCAGCAGTTTCGACAGGGATAACTATGGCTACACCTTC.

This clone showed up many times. This CDR3 is CASSRLDCYTDTQYF. CDR3 DNA sequence: TGCGCCAGCAGTCGACTCGACTGCTACACAGATACGCAGTATTTT. This chain joins TRBV23-1 and TRBJ2-3; D unresolved. TRBV23-1 belongs to the ORF category, with a function that is uncertain. V was trimmed by 4 bases and J by 2 bases, leaving 13 bases between them. The CDR3 contains 15 residues.

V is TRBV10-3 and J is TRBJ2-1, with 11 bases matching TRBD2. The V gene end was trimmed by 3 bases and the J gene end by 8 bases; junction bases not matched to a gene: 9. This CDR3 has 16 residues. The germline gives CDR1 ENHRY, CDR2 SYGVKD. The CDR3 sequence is CAISDQLAGAGDEQFF. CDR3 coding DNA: TGTGCCATCAGTGACCAACTAGCGGGAGCGGGCGATGAGCAGTTCTTC.

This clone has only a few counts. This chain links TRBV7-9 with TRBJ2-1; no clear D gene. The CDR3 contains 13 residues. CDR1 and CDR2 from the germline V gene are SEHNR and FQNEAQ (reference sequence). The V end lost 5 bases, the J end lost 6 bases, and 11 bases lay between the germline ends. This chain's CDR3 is CASSLMRSNEQFF. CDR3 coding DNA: TGTGCCAGCAGCCTTATGAGGAGCAATGAGCAGTTCTTC.

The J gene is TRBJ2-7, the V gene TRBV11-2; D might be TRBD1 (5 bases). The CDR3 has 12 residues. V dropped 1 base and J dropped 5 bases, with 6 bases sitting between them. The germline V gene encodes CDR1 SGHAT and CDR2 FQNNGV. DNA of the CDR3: TGTGCCAGCAGCTTAGGACAGAACGAGCAGTACTTC. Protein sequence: CASSLGQNEQYF.

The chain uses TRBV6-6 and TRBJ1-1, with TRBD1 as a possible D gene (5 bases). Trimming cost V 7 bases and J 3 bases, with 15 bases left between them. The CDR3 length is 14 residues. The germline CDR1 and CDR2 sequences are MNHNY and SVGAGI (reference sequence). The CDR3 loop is CASTPGGMDTEAFF. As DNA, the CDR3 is TGTGCCAGCACCCCGGGGGGGATGGACACTGAAGCTTTCTTT.

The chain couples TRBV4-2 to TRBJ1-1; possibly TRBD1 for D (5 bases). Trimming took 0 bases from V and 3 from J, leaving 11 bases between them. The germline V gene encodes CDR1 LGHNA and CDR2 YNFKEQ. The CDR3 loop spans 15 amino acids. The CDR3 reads CASSQDLGGYTEAFF. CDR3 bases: TGTGCCAGCAGCCAAGATCTGGGGGGTTACACTGAAGCTTTCTTT.

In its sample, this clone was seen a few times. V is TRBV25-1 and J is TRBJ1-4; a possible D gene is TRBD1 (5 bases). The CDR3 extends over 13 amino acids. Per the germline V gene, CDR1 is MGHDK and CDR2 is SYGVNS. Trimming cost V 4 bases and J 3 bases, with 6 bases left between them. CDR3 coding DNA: TGTGCCAGCAGTGGCAGGGCTAATGAAAAACTGTTTTTT. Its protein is CASSGRANEKLFF.

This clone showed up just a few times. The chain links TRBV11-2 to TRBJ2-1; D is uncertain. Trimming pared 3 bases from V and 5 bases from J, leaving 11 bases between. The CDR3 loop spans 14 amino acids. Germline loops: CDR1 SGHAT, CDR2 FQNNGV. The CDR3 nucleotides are TGTGCCAGCAGCTTTCGAGGCAATAACAATGAGCAGTTCTTC. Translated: CASSFRGNNNEQFF.

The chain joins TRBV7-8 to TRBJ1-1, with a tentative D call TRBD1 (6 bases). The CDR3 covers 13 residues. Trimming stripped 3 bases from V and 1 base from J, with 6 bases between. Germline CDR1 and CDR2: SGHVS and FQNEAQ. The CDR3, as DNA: TGTGCCAGCAGCTTGGGACAGAACACTGAAGCTTTCTTT. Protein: CASSLGQNTEAFF. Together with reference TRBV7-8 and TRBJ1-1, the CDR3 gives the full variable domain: GAGVSQSPRYKVAKRGQDVALRCDPISGHVSLFWYQQALGQGPEFLTYFQNEAQLDKSGLPSDRFFAERPEGSVSTLKIQRTQQEDSAVYLCASSLGQNTEAFFGQGTRLTVV.

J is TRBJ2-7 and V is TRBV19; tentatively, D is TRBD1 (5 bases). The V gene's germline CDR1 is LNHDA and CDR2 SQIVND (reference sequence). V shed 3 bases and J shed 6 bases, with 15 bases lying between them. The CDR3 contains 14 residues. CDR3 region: CASSMLPRQGEQYF. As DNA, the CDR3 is TGTGCCAGTAGTATGTTGCCCCGTCAGGGCGAGCAGTACTTC.

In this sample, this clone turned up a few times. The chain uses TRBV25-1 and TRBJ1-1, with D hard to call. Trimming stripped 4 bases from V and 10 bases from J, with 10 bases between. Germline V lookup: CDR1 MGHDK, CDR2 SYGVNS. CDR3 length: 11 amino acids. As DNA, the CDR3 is TGTGCCAGCAGTGGAGGCCTGGGAGCTTTCTTT. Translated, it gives CASSGGLGAFF.

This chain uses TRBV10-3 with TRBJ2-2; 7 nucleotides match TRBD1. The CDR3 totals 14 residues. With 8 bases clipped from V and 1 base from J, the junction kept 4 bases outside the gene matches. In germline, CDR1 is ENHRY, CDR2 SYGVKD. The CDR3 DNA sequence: TGTGCCATCTGGGACAGCCTGAACACCGGGGAGCTGTTTTTT. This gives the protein CAIWDSLNTGELFF.

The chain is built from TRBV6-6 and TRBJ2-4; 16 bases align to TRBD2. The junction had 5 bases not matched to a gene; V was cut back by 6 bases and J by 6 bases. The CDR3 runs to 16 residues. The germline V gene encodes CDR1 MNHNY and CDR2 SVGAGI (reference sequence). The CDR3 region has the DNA TGTGCCAGCAGCGTGGGACTAGCGGGAGGGGGAAACATTCAGTACTTC. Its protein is CASSVGLAGGGNIQYF.

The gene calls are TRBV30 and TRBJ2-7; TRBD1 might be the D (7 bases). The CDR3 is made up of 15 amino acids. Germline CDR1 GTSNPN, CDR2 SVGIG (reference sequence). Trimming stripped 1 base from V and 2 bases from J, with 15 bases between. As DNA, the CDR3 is TGTGCCTGGAGTGACACCCTCAGGGGGGCCTACGAGCAGTACTTC. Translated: CAWSDTLRGAYEQYF. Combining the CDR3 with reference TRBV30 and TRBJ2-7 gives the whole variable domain SQTIHQWPATLVQPVGSPLSLECTVEGTSNPNLYWYRQAAGRGLQLLFYSVGIGQISSEVPQNLSASRPQDRQFILSSKKLLLSDSGFYLCAWSDTLRGAYEQYFGPGTRLTVT.

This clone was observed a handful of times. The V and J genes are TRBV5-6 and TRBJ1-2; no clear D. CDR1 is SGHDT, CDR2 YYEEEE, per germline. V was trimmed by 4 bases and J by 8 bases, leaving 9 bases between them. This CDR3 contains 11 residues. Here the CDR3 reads CASSKRGGYTF. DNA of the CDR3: TGTGCCAGCAGCAAACGGGGAGGCTACACCTTC.

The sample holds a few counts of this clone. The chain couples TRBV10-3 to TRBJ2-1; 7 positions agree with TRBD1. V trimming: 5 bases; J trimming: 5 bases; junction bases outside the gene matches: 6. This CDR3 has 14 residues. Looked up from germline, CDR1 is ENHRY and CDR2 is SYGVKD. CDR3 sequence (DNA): TGTGCCATCAGTCCACAGGGGAAACACAATGAGCAGTTCTTC. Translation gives CAISPQGKHNEQFF.

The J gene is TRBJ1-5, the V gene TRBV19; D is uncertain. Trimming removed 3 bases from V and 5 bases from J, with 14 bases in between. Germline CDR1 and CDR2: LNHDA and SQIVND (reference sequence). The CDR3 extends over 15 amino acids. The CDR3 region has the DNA TGTGCCAGTAGTATCGGTACCCTTCGGGATCAGCCCCAGCATTTT. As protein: CASSIGTLRDQPQHF. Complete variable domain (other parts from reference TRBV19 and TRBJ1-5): DGGITQSPKYLFRKEGQNVTLSCEQNLNHDAMYWYRQDPGQGLRLIYYSQIVNDFQKGDIAEGYSVSREKKESFPLTVTSAQKNPTAFYLCASSIGTLRDQPQHFGDGTRLSIL.

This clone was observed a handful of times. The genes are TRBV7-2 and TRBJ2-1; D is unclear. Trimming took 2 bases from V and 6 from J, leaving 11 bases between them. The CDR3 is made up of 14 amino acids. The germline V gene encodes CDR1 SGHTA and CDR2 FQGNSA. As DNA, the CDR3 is TGTGCCAGCAGCTTACTGCCAGGCGTCAATGAGCAGTTCTTC. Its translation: CASSLLPGVNEQFF.

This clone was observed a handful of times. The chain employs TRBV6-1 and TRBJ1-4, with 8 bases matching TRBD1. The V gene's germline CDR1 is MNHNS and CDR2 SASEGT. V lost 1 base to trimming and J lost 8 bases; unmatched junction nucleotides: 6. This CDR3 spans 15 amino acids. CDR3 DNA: TGTGCCAGCAGTGAAGAGGACAGGGTCGGCGAAAAACTGTTTTTT. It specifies CASSEEDRVGEKLFF.

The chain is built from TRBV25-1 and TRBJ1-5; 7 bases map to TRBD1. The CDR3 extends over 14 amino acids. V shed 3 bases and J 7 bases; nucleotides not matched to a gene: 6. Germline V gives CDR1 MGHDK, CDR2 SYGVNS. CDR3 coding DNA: TGTGCCAGCAGTGAGGTGACAGGGACCCAGCCCCAGCATTTT. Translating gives CASSEVTGTQPQHF.

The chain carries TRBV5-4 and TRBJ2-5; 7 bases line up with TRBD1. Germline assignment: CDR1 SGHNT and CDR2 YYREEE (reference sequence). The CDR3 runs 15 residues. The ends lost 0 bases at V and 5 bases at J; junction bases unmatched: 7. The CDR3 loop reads CASSLVQGNIETQYF. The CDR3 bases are TGTGCCAGCAGCTTGGTACAGGGGAACATCGAGACCCAGTACTTC.

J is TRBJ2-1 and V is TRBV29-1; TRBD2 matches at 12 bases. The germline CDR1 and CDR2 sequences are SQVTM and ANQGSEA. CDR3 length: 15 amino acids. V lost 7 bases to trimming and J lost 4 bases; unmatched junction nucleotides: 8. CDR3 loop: CSATRLAGVYNEQFF. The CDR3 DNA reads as TGCAGCGCGACCCGACTAGCGGGAGTGTACAATGAGCAGTTCTTC.

The CDR3: CASRGGNEQFF. CDR3 in DNA: TGTGCCAGCAGGGGGGGAAATGAGCAGTTCTTC. The V gene is TRBV2, the J gene TRBJ2-1; D perhaps matches TRBD2 (6 bases). CDR3 size: 11 residues. The V end was cut by 6 bases, the J end by 7 bases, with 7 bases between. Germline values: CDR1 SNHLY, CDR2 FYNNEI.